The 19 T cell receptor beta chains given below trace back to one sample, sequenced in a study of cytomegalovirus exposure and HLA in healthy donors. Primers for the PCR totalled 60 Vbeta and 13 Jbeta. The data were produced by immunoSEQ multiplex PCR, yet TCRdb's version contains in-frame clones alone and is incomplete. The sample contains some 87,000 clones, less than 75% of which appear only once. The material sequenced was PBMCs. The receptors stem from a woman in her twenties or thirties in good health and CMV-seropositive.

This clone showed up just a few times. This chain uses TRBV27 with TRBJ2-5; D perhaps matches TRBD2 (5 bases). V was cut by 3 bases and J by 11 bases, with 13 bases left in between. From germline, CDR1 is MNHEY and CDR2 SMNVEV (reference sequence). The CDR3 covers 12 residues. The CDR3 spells CASSFSSGVQYF. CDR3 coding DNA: TGTGCCAGCAGTTTTTCGAGCGGCGTGCAGTACTTC.

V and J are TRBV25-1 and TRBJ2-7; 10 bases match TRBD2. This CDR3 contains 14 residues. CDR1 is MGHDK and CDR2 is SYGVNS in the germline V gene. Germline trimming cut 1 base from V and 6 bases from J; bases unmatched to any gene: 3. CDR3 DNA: TGTGCCAGCAGTGAATCACTAGCGGGGACCGAGCAGTACTTC. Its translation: CASSESLAGTEQYF.

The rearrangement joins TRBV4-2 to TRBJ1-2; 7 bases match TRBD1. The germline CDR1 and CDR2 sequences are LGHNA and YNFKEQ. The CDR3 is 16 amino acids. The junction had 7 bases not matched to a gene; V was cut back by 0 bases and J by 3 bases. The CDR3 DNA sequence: TGTGCCAGCAGCCAAGATTACACAGGGGATGACTATGGCTACACCTTC. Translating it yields CASSQDYTGDDYGYTF.

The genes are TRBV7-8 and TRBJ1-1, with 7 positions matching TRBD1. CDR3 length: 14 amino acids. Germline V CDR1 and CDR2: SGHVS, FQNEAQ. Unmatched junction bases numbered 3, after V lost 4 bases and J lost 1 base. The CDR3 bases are TGTGCCAGCAGCTGGGGACAGCGGAACACTGAAGCTTTCTTT. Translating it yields CASSWGQRNTEAFF.

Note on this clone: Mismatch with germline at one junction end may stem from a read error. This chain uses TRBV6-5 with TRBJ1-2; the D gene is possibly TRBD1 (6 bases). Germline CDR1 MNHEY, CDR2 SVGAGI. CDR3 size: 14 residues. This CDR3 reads CASSTRTDSTGYPF. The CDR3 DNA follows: TGTGCCAGCAGTACCCGGACAGATTCAACTGGCTACCCCTTC.

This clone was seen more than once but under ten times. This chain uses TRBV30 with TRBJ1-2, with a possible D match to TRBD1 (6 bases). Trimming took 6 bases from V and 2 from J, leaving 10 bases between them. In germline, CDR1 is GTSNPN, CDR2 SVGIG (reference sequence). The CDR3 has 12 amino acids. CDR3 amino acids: CACTTGNYGYTF. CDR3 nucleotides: TGTGCCTGCACAACAGGGAACTATGGCTACACCTTC.

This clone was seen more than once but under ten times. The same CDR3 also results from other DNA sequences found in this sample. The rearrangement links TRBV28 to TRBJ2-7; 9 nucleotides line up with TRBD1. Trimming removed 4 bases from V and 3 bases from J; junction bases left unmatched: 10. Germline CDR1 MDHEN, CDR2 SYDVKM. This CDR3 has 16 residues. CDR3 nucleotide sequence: TGTGCCAGCAGTTCACCCCCCGGGACAGGGAACTACGAGCAGTACTTC. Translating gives CASSSPPGTGNYEQYF. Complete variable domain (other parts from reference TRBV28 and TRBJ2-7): DVKVTQSSRYLVKRTGEKVFLECVQDMDHENMFWYRQDPGLGLRLIYFSYDVKMKEKGDIPEGYSVSREKKERFSLILESASTNQTSMYLCASSSPPGTGNYEQYFGPGTRLTVT.

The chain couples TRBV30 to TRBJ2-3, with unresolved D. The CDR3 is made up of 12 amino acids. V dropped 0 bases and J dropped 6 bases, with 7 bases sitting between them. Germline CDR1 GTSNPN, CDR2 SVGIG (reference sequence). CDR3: CAWSVAGDTQYF. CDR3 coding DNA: TGTGCCTGGAGTGTAGCCGGGGATACGCAGTATTTT.

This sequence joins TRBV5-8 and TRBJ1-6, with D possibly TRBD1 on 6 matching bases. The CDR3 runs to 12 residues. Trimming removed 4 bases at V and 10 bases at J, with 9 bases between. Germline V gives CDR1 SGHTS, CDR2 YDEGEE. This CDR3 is CASSLQGSPLHF. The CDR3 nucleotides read TGTGCCAGCAGCCTCCAGGGGTCACCCCTCCACTTT.

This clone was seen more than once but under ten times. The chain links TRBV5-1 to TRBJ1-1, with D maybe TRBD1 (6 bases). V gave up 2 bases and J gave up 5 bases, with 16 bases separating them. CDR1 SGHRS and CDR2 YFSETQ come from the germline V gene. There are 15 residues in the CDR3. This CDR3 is CASSLEQGVGTEAFF. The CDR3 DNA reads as TGCGCCAGCAGCTTAGAACAGGGAGTTGGGACTGAAGCTTTCTTT.

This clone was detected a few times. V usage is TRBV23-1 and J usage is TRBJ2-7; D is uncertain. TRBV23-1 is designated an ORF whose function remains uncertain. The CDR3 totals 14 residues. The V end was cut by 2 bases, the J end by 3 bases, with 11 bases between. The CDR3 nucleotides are TGCGCCAGCAGTCAACTTGACACGGTCTACGAGCAGTACTTC. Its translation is CASSQLDTVYEQYF.

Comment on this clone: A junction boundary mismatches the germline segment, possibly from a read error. The CDR3 region has the DNA TGTGCCAGCAGGGGAGCGGGGGGAAATTATGGCTACCCCTTC. Translation gives CASRGAGGNYGYPF. The V gene is TRBV5-4, the J gene TRBJ1-2; D is perhaps TRBD1 (5 bases). CDR3 length: 14 residues. The V gene's germline CDR1 is SGHNT and CDR2 YYREEE (reference sequence).

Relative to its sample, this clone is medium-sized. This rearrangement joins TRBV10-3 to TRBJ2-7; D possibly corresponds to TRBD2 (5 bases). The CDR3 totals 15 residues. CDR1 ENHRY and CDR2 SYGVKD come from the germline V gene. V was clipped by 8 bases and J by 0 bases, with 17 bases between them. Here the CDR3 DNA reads TGTGCCATCGAGGCGGGCCCGGGGAGCTCCTACGAGCAGTACTTC. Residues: CAIEAGPGSSYEQYF.

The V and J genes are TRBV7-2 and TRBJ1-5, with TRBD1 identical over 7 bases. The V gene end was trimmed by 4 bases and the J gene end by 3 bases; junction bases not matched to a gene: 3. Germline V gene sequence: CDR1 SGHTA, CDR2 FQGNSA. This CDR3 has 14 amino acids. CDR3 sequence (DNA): TGTGCCAGCAGCTGGACAGGAATCAATCAGCCCCAGCATTTT. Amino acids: CASSWTGINQPQHF.

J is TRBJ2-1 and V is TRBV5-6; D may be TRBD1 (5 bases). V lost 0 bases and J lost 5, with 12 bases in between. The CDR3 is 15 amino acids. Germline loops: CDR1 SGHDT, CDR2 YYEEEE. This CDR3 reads CASSLGAGFHNEQFF. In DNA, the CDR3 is TGTGCCAGCAGCTTGGGGGCAGGGTTCCACAATGAGCAGTTCTTC.

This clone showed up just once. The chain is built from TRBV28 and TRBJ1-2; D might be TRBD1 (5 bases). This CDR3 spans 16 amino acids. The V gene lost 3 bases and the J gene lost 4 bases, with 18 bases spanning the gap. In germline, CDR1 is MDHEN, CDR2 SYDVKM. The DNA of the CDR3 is TGTGCCAGCAGTTTGCTGACAGCCTCTATGAGCTATGGCTACACCTTC. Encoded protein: CASSLLTASMSYGYTF.

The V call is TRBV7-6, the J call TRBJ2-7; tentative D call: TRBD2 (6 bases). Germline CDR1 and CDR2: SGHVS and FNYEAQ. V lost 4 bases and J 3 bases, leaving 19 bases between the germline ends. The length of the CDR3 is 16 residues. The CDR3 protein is CASSSTSETAGYEQYF. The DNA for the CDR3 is TGTGCCAGCAGCTCGACTTCGGAGACAGCGGGCTACGAGCAGTACTTC.

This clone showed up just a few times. The CDR3 DNA reads as TGCAGTACAGGGGGGAGGGGTGAAGCTTTCTTT. It codes for CSTGGRGEAFF. J is TRBJ1-1 and V is TRBV20-1; TRBD1 aligns across 8 bases. Germline V gives CDR1 DFQATT, CDR2 SNEGSKA (reference sequence). The CDR3 sequence is 11 residues long. The trim removed 8 bases at V and 7 bases at J, leaving 6 bases unmatched.

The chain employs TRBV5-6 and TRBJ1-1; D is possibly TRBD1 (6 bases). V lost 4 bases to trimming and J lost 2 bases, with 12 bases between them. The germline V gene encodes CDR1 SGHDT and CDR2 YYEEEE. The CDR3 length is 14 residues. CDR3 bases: TGTGCCAGCAGCCCAGGGGATTCAAACACTGAAGCTTTCTTT. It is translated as CASSPGDSNTEAFF.